This T cell receptor beta chain was found in a study of beta chain features in type 1 diabetes. Germline assignment: CDR1 SGHDT and CDR2 YYEEEE. V shed 6 bases and J 8 bases; nucleotides not matched to a gene: 18. The CDR3 has 17 amino acids. Cell sorting via CD45RO/CCR7/CD25/CD127/CD95/CD27 was performed to obtain CD4+ naive, central memory, regulatory and stem cell-like memory cells. All of the sorted populations showed purity greater than 98%. The sequenced template was cDNA made from the entire isolated RNA. Only in-frame clones appear in the TCRdb table, and some are missing; sequencing was by immunoSEQ multiplex PCR. The repertoire has approximately 37,000 clones, around 45% of them found once; the top ten carry more than 0.6%.

This TCR was sampled from a woman aged 18 to 35 in good health. The chain links TRBV5-6 to TRBJ1-4; 8 nucleotides match TRBD1. Source material: central memory CD4+ T cells from blood. The CDR3 loop reads CASTDRGVGSLREKLFF. The CDR3 DNA reads TGTGCCAGCACCGACAGGGGTGTGGGTTCCCTTCGGGAAAAACTGTTTTTT.